This TCR beta chain was identified during a study of CD4+ T cells in melanoma. Data came from immunoSEQ multiplex PCR; TCRdb stores just in-frame clones and leaves some out. The table has under 10,000 clones, roughly 69% seen once. The specimen was tumor tissue. This TCR came from a human donor with melanoma.

CDR3 residues: CASRVDRYNEQFF. CDR3 nucleotide sequence: TGTGCCAGCAGGGTGGACAGATACAATGAGCAGTTCTTC. The chain combines TRBV2 with TRBJ2-1; weak D call: TRBD1 (6 bases). Looked up from germline, CDR1 is SNHLY and CDR2 is FYNNEI. This CDR3 is built from 13 residues. The V gene lost 6 bases and the J gene lost 4 bases, with 10 bases spanning the gap.